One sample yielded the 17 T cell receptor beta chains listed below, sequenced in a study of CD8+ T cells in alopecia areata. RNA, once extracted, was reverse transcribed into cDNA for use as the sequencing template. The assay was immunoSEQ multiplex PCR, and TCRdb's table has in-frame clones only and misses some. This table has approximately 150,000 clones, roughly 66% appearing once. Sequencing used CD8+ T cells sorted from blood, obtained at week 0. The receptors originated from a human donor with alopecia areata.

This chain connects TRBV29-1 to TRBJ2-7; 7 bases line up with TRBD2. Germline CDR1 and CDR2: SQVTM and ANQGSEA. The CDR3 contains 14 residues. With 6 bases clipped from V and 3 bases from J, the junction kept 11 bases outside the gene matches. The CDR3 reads CSVEVGREGYEQYF. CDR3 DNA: TGCAGCGTCGAGGTTGGTAGGGAGGGCTACGAGCAGTACTTC.

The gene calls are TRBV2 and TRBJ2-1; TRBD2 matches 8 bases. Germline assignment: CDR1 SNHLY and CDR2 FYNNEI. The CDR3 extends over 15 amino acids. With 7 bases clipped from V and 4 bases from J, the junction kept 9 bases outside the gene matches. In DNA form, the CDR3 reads TGTGCCAGCATCAAGGCGGGGGGCGAATACAATGAGCAGTTCTTC. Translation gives CASIKAGGEYNEQFF.

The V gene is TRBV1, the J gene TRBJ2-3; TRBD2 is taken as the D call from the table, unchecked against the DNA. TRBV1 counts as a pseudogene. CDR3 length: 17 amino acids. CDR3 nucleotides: TGCACCAGCAGCCAAGAACTACGGGGGGGGAGCACAGATACGCAGTATTTT. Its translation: CTSSQELRGGSTDTQYF.

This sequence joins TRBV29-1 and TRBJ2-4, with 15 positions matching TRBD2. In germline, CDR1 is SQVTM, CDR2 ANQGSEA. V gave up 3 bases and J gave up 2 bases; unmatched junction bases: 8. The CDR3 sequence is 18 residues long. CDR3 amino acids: CSVDGLAGGLMSKNIQYF. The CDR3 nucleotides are TGCAGCGTTGATGGACTAGCGGGGGGGCTCATGTCCAAAAACATTCAGTACTTC.

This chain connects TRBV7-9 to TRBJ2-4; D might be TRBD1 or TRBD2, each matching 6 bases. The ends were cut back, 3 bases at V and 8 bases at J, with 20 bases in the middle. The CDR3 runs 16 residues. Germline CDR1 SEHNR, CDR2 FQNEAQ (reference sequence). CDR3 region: CASSFEARGDQDIQYF. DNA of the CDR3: TGTGCCAGCAGCTTTGAGGCGAGGGGGGATCAGGACATTCAGTACTTC.

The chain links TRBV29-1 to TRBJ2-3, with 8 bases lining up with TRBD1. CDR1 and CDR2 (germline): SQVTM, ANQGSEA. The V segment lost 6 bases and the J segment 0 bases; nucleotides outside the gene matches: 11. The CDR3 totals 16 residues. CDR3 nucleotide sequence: TGCAGCGTGTTTTTTGCGACAGGGGTTAGCACAGATACGCAGTATTTT. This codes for CSVFFATGVSTDTQYF.

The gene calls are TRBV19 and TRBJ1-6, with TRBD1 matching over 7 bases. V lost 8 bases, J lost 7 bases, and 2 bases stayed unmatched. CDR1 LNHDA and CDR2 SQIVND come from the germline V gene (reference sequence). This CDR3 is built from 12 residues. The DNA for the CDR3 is TGTGCCAGTCAGACAGGGAATTCACCCCTCCACTTT. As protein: CASQTGNSPLHF.

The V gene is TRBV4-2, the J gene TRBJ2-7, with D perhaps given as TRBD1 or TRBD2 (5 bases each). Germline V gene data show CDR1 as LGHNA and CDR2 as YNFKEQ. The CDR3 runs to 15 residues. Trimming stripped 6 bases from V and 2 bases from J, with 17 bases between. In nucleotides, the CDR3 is TGTGCCAGCAGTTACTCCTCCGGGGACCCCTACGAGCAGTACTTC. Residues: CASSYSSGDPYEQYF.

In DNA, the CDR3 is TGTGCCAGCAGCCGAAATCCTAACTATGGCTACACCTTC. It is translated as CASSRNPNYGYTF. V is TRBV6-5 and J is TRBJ1-2; D is unclear. With 6 bases removed from V and 0 bases from J, the gap between germline ends came to 8 bases. The CDR3 is made up of 13 amino acids. The germline V gene encodes CDR1 MNHEY and CDR2 SVGAGI.

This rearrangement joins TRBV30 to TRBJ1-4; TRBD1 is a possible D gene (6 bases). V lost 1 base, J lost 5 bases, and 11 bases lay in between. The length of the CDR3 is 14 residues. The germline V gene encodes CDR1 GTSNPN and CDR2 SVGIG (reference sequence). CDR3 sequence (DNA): TGTGCCTGGAGTGCGGGGGCGCGAAATGAAAAACTGTTTTTT. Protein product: CAWSAGARNEKLFF. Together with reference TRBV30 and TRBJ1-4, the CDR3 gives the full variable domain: SQTIHQWPATLVQPVGSPLSLECTVEGTSNPNLYWYRQAAGRGLQLLFYSVGIGQISSEVPQNLSASRPQDRQFILSSKKLLLSDSGFYLCAWSAGARNEKLFFGSGTQLSVL.

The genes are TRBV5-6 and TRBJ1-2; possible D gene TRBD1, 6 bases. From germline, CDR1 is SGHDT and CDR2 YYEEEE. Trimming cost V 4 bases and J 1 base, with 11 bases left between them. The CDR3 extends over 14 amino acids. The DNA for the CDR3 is TGTGCCAGCAGCCTTGGGGGCGGTAACTATGGCTACACCTTC. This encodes CASSLGGGNYGYTF.

CDR3 DNA: TGTGCCTGGAGTGGAGACACCTCGAACACCGGGGAGCTGTTTTTT. This sequence encodes CAWSGDTSNTGELFF. The V and J genes are TRBV30 and TRBJ2-2; D gene unclear. This CDR3 comprises 15 residues. Germline V gene data show CDR1 as GTSNPN and CDR2 as SVGIG (reference sequence). Trimming took off 1 base at V and 0 bases at J, with 9 bases between the two ends.

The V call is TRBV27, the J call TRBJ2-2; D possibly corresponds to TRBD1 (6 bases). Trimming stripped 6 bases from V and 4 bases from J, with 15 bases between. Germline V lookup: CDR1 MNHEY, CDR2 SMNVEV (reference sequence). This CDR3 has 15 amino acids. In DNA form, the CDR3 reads TGTGCCAGCAGGATCCGGGACACTGCCACCGGGGAGCTGTTTTTT. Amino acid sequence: CASRIRDTATGELFF.

CDR3 sequence (DNA): TGTGCCAGAGCAGGGAGGCCGACCTACGAGCAGTACTTC. It is translated as CARAGRPTYEQYF. The J gene is TRBJ2-7, the V gene TRBV10-3; D is possibly TRBD2 (6 bases). Germline V gene data show CDR1 as ENHRY and CDR2 as SYGVKD. The CDR3 has 13 residues. Trimming stripped 10 bases from V and 2 bases from J, with 15 bases between.

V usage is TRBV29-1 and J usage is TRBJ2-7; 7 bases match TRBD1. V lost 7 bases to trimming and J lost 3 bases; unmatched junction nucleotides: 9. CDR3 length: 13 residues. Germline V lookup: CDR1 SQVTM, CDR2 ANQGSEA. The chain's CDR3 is CSATGATLYEQYF. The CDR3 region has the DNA TGCAGCGCAACAGGGGCTACTCTCTACGAGCAGTACTTC.

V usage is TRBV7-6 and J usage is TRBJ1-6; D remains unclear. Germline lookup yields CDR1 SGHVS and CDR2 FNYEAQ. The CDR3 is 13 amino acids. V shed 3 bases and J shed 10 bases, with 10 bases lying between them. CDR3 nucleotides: TGTGCCAGCAGCTTGGGGAGCAGGTCACCCCTCCACTTT. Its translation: CASSLGSRSPLHF. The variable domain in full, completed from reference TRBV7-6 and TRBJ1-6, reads GAGVSQSPRYKVTKRGQDVALRCDPISGHVSLYWYRQALGQGPEFLTYFNYEAQQDKSGLPNDRFSAERPEGSISTLTIQRTEQRDSAMYRCASSLGSRSPLHFGNGTRLTVT.

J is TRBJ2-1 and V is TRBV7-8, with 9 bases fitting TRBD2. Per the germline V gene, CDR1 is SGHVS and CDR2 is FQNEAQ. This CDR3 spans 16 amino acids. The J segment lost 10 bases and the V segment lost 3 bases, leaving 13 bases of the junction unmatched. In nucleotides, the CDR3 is TGTGCCAGCAGCTTCTTCGGCGGGGGGGCCAAGATGGAGCAGTTCTTC. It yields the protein CASSFFGGGAKMEQFF.